This T cell receptor (beta chain) appears in the sequencing data of a study of tumor and adjacent non-tumor tissue in lung cancer. On the study more broadly: Patients comprised about a dozen adenocarcinoma, a couple of squamous cell carcinoma and 1 small cell lung cancer. The study's findings and limits: TCR diversity was significantly greater in tumor than normal lung tissue.

This clonotype was detected only once. Its antigen is currently unknown. Trimming left V 5 bases short and J 5 bases short, with 15 bases between. Germline loops: CDR1 SEHNR, CDR2 FQNEAQ (reference sequence). The CDR3 totals 14 residues. Three rounds of nested PCR, following a modified ARM-PCR protocol, produced the TCRbeta library. TCRdb passed the multiplex PCR reads through MiXCR, listing each CDR3 protein once. The data show 52,000 or so distinct CDR3 sequences, about 70% seen once. RNA was extracted from bulk tissue without any cell sorting. Distant lung tissue was collected more than 3 cm away from the tumor edge.

The sequencing input was distant non-tumor lung tissue. V gene TRBV7-9 combines with J gene TRBJ1-1; a possible D gene is TRBD1 (5 bases). The receptor comes from a woman aged 55 to 70 with non-small cell lung cancer. CDR3 amino acids: CASSTIGGATEAFF. The CDR3 bases are TGTGCCAGCAGCACCATTGGAGGGGCGACTGAAGCTTTCTTT.